This TCR beta chain appears in the sequencing data of a study of blood T cell repertoires in COVID-19. Study at large: Acute and convalescent COVID-19 samples came from the United States, Italy and Spain. T cells, B-cell-depleted T cells, or PBMCs provided the cDNA or gDNA that served as material.

The J segment lost 8 bases and the V segment lost 4 bases, leaving 8 bases of the junction unmatched. Germline V gene data show CDR1 as LGHNA and CDR2 as YSLEER. The CDR3 has 15 residues. Original processing methods: Reference gene primer amplification gave nucleated cell count estimates. This table comes from immunoSEQ multiplex PCR, and its TCRdb copy is limited to in-frame clones, with some not included. V and J calls and clone size are given by that table; D and trimming were obtained from the DNA. The top ten clones hold more than 8.5% of a sample with about 180,000 clones, 88% of them seen once. Participants came from fewer than 25 US areas, aged about 18 to 95 years.

V gene TRBV4-3 combines with J gene TRBJ1-6; 7 bases agree with TRBD1. The TCR comes from a woman aged 18-30 years who had recovered from COVID-19. The specimen was PBMCs or T cells enriched from blood (not recorded which). In nucleotides, the CDR3 is TGCGCCAGCAGCCCAAGTAGGGACAGCTATTCACCCCTCCACTTT. As protein: CASSPSRDSYSPLHF.